The sequence of this T cell receptor beta chain was determined in a study of blood T cell repertoires in COVID-19. Data came from immunoSEQ multiplex PCR; TCRdb stores just in-frame clones and leaves some out. This sample has 55,000 to 70,000 clones, with roughly 77% found just once. V was clipped by 1 base and J by 3 bases, with 5 bases between them. The CDR3 spans 13 residues. Germline values: CDR1 KGHDR, CDR2 SFDVKD. A single count supports this clone. The chain is built from TRBV24-1 and TRBJ1-2, with a tentative D call TRBD1 (5 bases). Sequencing was carried out using peripheral blood. The sequence came from a man of 80 years or more with acute or convalescent COVID-19. CDR3 nucleotide sequence: TGTGCCACCAGTGATTTCAGGGACTATGGCTACACCTTC. This codes for CATSDFRDYGYTF.